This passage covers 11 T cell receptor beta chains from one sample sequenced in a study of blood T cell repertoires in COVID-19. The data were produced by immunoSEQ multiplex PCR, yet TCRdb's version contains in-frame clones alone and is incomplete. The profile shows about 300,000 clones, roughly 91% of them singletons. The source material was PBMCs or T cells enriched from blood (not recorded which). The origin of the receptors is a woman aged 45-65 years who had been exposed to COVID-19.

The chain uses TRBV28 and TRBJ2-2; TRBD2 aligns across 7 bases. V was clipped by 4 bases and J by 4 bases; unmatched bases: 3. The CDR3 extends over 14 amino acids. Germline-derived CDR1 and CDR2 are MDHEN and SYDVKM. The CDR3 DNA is TGTGCCAGCAGTTCCGGGGGGTCCACCGGGGAGCTGTTTTTT. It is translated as CASSSGGSTGELFF.

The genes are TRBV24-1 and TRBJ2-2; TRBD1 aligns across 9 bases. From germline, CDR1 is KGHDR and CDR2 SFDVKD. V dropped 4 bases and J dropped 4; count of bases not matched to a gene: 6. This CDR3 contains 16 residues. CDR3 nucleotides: TGTGCCACCAGTGACCGGGACAGGGCCACCACCGGGGAGCTGTTTTTT. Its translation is CATSDRDRATTGELFF.

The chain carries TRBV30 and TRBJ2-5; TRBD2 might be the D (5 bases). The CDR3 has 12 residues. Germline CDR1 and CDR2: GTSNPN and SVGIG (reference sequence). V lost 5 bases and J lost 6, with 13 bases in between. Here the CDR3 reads CAWDIPGKTQYF. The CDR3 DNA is TGTGCCTGGGACATCCCGGGGAAGACCCAGTACTTC.

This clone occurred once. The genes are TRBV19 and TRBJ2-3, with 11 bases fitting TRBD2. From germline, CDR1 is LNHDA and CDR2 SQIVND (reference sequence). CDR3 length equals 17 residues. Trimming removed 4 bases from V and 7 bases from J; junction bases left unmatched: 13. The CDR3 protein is CASSTLTLAGGRYTQYF. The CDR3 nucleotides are TGTGCCAGTAGTACGCTAACCCTAGCGGGGGGTAGGTATACGCAGTATTTT.

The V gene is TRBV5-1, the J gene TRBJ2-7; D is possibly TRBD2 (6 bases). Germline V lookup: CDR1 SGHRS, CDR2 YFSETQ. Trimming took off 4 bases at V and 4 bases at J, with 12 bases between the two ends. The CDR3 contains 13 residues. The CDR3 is CASSRDLPYEQYF. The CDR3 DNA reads TGCGCCAGCAGCAGGGACTTACCTTACGAGCAGTACTTC.

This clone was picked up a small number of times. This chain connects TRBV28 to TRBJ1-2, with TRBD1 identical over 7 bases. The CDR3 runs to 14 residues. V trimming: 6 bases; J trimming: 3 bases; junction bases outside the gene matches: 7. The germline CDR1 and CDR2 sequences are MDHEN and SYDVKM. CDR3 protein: CASRPQGWDYGYTF. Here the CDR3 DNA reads TGTGCCAGCAGACCACAGGGGTGGGACTATGGCTACACCTTC.

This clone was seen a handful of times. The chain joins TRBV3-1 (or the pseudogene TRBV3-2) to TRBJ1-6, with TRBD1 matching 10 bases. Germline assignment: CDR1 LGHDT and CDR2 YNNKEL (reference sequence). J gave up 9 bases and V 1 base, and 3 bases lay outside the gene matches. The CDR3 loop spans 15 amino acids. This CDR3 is CASSQGGQGVSPLHF. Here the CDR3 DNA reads TGTGCCAGCAGCCAAGGAGGACAGGGGGTTTCACCCCTCCACTTT.

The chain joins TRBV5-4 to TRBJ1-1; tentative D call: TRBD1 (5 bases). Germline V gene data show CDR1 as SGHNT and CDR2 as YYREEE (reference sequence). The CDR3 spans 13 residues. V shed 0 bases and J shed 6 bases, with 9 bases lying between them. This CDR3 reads CASSLVTEAEAFF. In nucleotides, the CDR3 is TGTGCCAGCAGCTTGGTGACAGAAGCTGAAGCTTTCTTT.

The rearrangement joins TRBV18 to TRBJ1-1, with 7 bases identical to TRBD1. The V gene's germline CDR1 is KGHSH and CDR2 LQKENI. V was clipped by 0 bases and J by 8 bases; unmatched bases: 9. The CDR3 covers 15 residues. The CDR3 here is CASSPPSTGWKEAFF. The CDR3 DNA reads TGTGCCAGCTCACCACCCTCGACAGGGTGGAAGGAAGCTTTCTTT.

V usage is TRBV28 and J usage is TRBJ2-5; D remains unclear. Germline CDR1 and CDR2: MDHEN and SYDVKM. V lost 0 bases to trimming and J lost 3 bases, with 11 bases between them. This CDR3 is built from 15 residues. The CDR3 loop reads CASSLWQKKKETQYF. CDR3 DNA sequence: TGTGCCAGCAGTTTATGGCAGAAAAAGAAAGAGACCCAGTACTTC. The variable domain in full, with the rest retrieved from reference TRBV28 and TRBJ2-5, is DVKVTQSSRYLVKRTGEKVFLECVQDMDHENMFWYRQDPGLGLRLIYFSYDVKMKEKGDIPEGYSVSREKKERFSLILESASTNQTSMYLCASSLWQKKKETQYFGPGTRLLVL.

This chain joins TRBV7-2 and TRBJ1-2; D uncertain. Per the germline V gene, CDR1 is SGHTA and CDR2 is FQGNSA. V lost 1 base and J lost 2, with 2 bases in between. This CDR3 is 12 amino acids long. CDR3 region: CASSLVNYGYTF. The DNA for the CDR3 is TGTGCCAGCAGCTTAGTAAACTATGGCTACACCTTC.